This is a list of T cell receptor beta chains from one sample in a study of T cell changes during pregnancy in multiple sclerosis. Clones were read by immunoSEQ multiplex PCR, and TCRdb kept only the in-frame ones, dropping some. The table has 65,000 to 80,000 clones, 93% seen once. The sequencing here drew on peripheral blood, taken in the second trimester of pregnancy. These receptors were taken from a female donor with multiple sclerosis, enrolled in a pregnancy study. CDR3s include the opening cysteine and the closing phenylalanine or tryptophan. Each record gives: clone size, V gene, D gene, J gene, CDR3 DNA, CDR3 protein. The D gene is left open where the match is weak. The size of a clone is reported for some rows only, either as once, few or many, or as a class for expanded clones.

-	TRBV7-9	TRBD1	TRBJ2-3	TGTGCCAGCACCGACAGGGGGCCCGATACGCAGTATTTT	CASTDRGPDTQYF
-	TRBV11-2	-	TRBJ1-2	TGTGCCAGCAGCTTAGCGTCCAGCTATGGCTACACCTTC	CASSLASSYGYTF
-	TRBV20-1	TRBD1	TRBJ1-2	TGCAGTGCTAGAGTACAGGGGGACTACACCTTC	CSARVQGDYTF
few	TRBV4-2	-	TRBJ1-5	TGTGCCAGCAGCCAAGGGTCAGGGGCACAGCCCCAGCATTTT	CASSQGSGAQPQHF
-	TRBV9	TRBD1	TRBJ1-4	TGTGCCAGCAGCTTAGGACAGGGGAACAATGAAAAACTGTTTTTT	CASSLGQGNNEKLFF
-	TRBV15	TRBD2	TRBJ2-7	TGTGCCACCAGCAGCCCTCCTGGGACTAGCTACGAGCAGTACTTC	CATSSPPGTSYEQYF
once	TRBV30	-	TRBJ2-3	TGTGCCTGGAGTCGGGTTAGCACAGATACGCAGTATTTT	CAWSRVSTDTQYF
-	TRBV21-1	-	TRBJ2-7	TGTGCCAGCACGGACAGGTACTACGAGCAGTACTTC	CASTDRYYEQYF
-	TRBV2	-	TRBJ1-4	TGTGCCAGCAGTGATACCAGGGGTGAAAAACTGTTTTTT	CASSDTRGEKLFF
-	TRBV28	TRBD1	TRBJ1-2	TGTGCCAGCAGTCCCCCAGGGGGCTATGGCTACACCTTC	CASSPPGGYGYTF
-	TRBV5-8	-	TRBJ1-2	TGTGCCAGCAGCCGCACAGGGTTTCACTATGGCTACACCTTC	CASSRTGFHYGYTF
-	TRBV18	-	TRBJ2-2	TGTGCCAGCTCTGAGATGAGACAGAAGATCAAGGGTACCGGGGAGCTGTTTTTT	CASSEMRQKIKGTGELFF
-	TRBV11-2	TRBD2	TRBJ2-5	TGTGCCAGCAGCTCCTCCCCGGGACTACAGCCCCAGTACTTC	CASSSSPGLQPQYF
-	TRBV30	-	TRBJ1-6	TGTGCCTGGAGTGAACGCGGCAGGGGACGGTCACCCCTCCACTTT	CAWSERGRGRSPLHF
few	TRBV2	-	TRBJ1-1	TGTGCCAGCACGGGAAACACTGAAGCTTTCTTT	CASTGNTEAFF
-	TRBV7-3	TRBD1	TRBJ2-2	TGTGCCAGCAGCAAGACAGGGGATTCCGGGGAGCTGTTTTTT	CASSKTGDSGELFF
-	TRBV7-3	-	TRBJ1-3	TGTGCCAGCAGCTATGGGACGTCGGGAGCTGGAAACACCATATATTTT	CASSYGTSGAGNTIYF
few	TRBV27	-	TRBJ1-1	TGTGCCAGCAGTTTGTTTGGAGGACAGAACACTGATGCTTTCTTT	CASSLFGGQNTDAFF
-	TRBV15	-	TRBJ2-7	TGTGCCACCAGCAGAGATGGTGTTGGGCTAGCTCTGCGGCAGTACTTC	CATSRDGVGLALRQYF
-	TRBV27	TRBD1	TRBJ1-5	TGTGCCAGCAGTTCTACCGGGACAGGGGGCTATAATCAGCCCCAGCATTTT	CASSSTGTGGYNQPQHF
-	TRBV19	-	TRBJ2-5	TGTGCCAGTAGTCTGGGGCCCCAAGAGACCCAGTACTTC	CASSLGPQETQYF
-	TRBV5-4	-	TRBJ2-1	TGTGCCAGCAGCTTACCGGGAAGCGGTTACAATGAGCAGTTCTTC	CASSLPGSGYNEQFF
-	TRBV19	TRBD1	TRBJ1-6	TGTGCCAGTGGACAGGGTGATAATTCACCCCTCCACTTT	CASGQGDNSPLHF
-	TRBV11-1	-	TRBJ1-2	TGTGCCAGCAGCTTATCTGGGCGGCCGGGATATGGCTACACCTTC	CASSLSGRPGYGYTF
-	TRBV30	TRBD1	TRBJ1-1	TGTGCCCGGTCGAGCAGGGGGGACACTGAAGCTTTCTTT	CARSSRGDTEAFF
-	TRBV9	-	TRBJ1-1	TGTGCCAGCAGCGATGCGATGACAGGTGACACTGAAGCTTTCTTT	CASSDAMTGDTEAFF
-	TRBV27	TRBD2	TRBJ2-3	TGTGCCAGCAGTCCCAGCGGGGGGGCCACCCTCACAGATACGCAGTATTTT	CASSPSGGATLTDTQYF
-	TRBV6-1	-	TRBJ1-1	TGTGCCAGCAGTGAAGATGGCGGATCCATGAACACTGAAGCTTTCTTT	CASSEDGGSMNTEAFF
-	TRBV5-1	TRBD1	TRBJ2-7	TGCGCCAGCACGCGCATGGGAGGACAGGGACACGAGCAGTACTTC	CASTRMGGQGHEQYF
once	TRBV5-4	-	TRBJ1-6	TGTGCCAGCAGCTTGGCTCCAGGGGAAAATTCACCCCTCCACTTT	CASSLAPGENSPLHF
-	TRBV19	TRBD1	TRBJ2-3	TGTGCCAGTAAGCTCCAGGGGGGCACAGATACGCAGTATTTT	CASKLQGGTDTQYF
-	TRBV27	TRBD2	TRBJ2-3	TGTGCCAGTAGGCGGCTAGCGGGAGACACAGATACGCAGTATTTT	CASRRLAGDTDTQYF
-	TRBV4-2	TRBD1	TRBJ1-2	TGTGCCAGCAGTCGGACAGGGGAGGATGGCTACACCTTC	CASSRTGEDGYTF
-	TRBV19	-	TRBJ2-7	TGTGCCAGTAGTAACTTGGCCGCTGGGGCCGGTAACGAGCAGTACTTC	CASSNLAAGAGNEQYF
-	TRBV19	-	TRBJ1-2	TGTGCCAGTCGGTACAGCTATGGCTACACCTTC	CASRYSYGYTF
-	TRBV5-6	TRBD2	TRBJ2-7	TGTGCCAGCAGCCCACTCGGGGGACTAGCGGGGGGTCAAGAGCAGTACTTC	CASSPLGGLAGGQEQYF
-	TRBV11-2	-	TRBJ1-4	TGTGCCAGCAGCGCCGACCCGAGGGGGTACGGGCATGAAAAACTGTTTTTT	CASSADPRGYGHEKLFF
-	TRBV7-2	-	TRBJ1-5	TGTGCCAGCAGCTTAGGGGCTAATCAGCCCCAGCATTTT	CASSLGANQPQHF
-	TRBV30	-	TRBJ2-1	TGTGCCTGGAGTCTGGGCTCCGGGGAGGATGAGCAGTTCTTC	CAWSLGSGEDEQFF
-	TRBV19	-	TRBJ1-5	TGTGCCAGTAGTATATCTCCCAGGGCCCTAAGAAGCAATCAGCCCCAGCATTTT	CASSISPRALRSNQPQHF
-	TRBV18	-	TRBJ2-7	TGTGCCAGCTCACCACTGGCAGGGAATCCGTACGAGCAGTACTTC	CASSPLAGNPYEQYF
-	TRBV5-1	-	TRBJ1-1	TGCGCCAGCAGCCGTTACCCGGACAGCCCTAACACTGAAGCTTTCTTT	CASSRYPDSPNTEAFF
-	TRBV5-6	-	TRBJ1-2	TGTGCCAGCAGCTTGGGGTCTCCAGCTAACTATGGCTACACCTTC	CASSLGSPANYGYTF
-	TRBV5-6	TRBD2	TRBJ2-1	TGTGCCAGCAGTCCGGGCGTAGCGGGGGGCTCACCATACAATGAGCAGTTCTTC	CASSPGVAGGSPYNEQFF